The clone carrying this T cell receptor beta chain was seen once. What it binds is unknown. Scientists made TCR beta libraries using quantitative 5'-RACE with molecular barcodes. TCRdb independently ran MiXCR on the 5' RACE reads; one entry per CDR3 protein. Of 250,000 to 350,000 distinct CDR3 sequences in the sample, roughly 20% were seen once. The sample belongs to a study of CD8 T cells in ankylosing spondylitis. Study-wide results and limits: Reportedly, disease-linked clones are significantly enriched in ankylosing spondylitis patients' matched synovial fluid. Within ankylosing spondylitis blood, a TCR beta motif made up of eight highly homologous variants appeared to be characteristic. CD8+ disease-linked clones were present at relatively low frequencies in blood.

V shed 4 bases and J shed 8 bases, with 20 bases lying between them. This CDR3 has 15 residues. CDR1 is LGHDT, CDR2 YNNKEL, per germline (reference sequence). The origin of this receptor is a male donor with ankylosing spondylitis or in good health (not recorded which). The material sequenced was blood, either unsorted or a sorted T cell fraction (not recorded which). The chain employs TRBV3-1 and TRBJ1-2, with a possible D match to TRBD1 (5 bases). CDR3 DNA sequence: TGTGCCAGCAGCCTCGTGGGGGAGCCAACCTACGGCTACACCTTC. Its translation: CASSLVGEPTYGYTF.